This TCR beta chain comes out of a study of T cells in Graves' hyperthyroidism and ophthalmopathy. CDR3 size: 15 residues. Deletions cut 5 bases from V and 5 bases from J, with 18 bases between. Germline V lookup: CDR1 SEHNR, CDR2 FQNEAQ (reference sequence). TCR beta CDR3 regions were amplified from RNA. In the first-round RT-PCR of the TCR CDR3, the HTBI primer set was used. TCRdb reprocessed the multiplex PCR reads with MiXCR, giving one entry per CDR3 protein. The sample has hundreds of thousands of distinct CDR3 sequences, about an eighth seen once. This clonotype was observed many times. The sequence derives from a woman aged 40 to 49 with Graves' ophthalmopathy. The rearrangement joins TRBV7-9 to TRBJ2-5; a possible D gene is TRBD1 (5 bases). The material sequenced was blood. CDR3 sequence: CASSRQPGPGETQYF. The CDR3 bases are TGTGCCAGCAGCAGACAGCCGGGCCCTGGGGAGACCCAGTACTTC.